This entry describes one TCR beta chain. Its target is unknown. Amplification targeted the TCR beta CDR3 regions, with RNA transcripts as the source material. Second-round multiplex PCR came after first-round RT-PCR with HTBI primers. TCRdb used MiXCR to reprocess the multiplex PCR reads, holding one entry per CDR3 protein. The table includes 40,000 to 50,000 distinct CDR3 sequences, roughly half detected once. This sample is drawn from a study of Graves' ophthalmopathy and Graves' hyperthyroidism. General study points: Among thyroid clonotypes expanded above 0.001 frequency, most also appeared in blood.

The trim removed 4 bases at V and 7 bases at J, leaving 22 bases unmatched. Germline V CDR1 and CDR2: SGHVS, FQNEAQ. This CDR3 region has 20 residues. Patients were excluded if they had other autoimmune diseases or uncontrolled infections, and likewise if pregnancy or lactation applied. The V and J genes are TRBV7-8 and TRBJ2-7, with 13 bases fitting TRBD2. Sequences were obtained from peripheral blood. This sequence was found in an adult man with Graves' ophthalmopathy. The CDR3 here is CASSSIAPGLAGRGTGEQYF. CDR3 nucleotide sequence: TGTGCCAGCAGCTCTATCGCACCGGGACTAGCGGGACGCGGGACCGGGGAGCAGTACTTC.